This paragraph reports one T cell receptor beta chain. Its matching antigen is unknown. Profiled with immunoSEQ multiplex PCR; TCRdb holds only in-frame clones, not every one. The sample lists under 8,000 clones; around 37% were seen once. Recipient blood drawn about 28 days pretransplant and days 30, 100, 180 after. These data are taken from a study of T cell clonotyping in hematopoietic cell transplantation. Study-level results: Recipient TCR diversity dropped after transplant; expanded clonotypes rose from day 30 to 180. Higher Inverse Simpson Index values in graft donor and pretransplant recipient predicted broader posttransplant TCR diversity. At the given depth, recipient repertoires were over 95% de novo clonotypes.

Trimming took 0 bases from V and 13 from J, leaving 12 bases between them. The germline CDR1 and CDR2 sequences are LGHNA and YSLEER. The CDR3 spans 13 residues. J is TRBJ2-2 and V is TRBV4-3, with D perhaps matching TRBD1 or TRBD2 (5 bases each). This receptor was obtained from a female patient in her 60s who had an allogeneic stem cell transplant, so the T cells may come from the graft donor. Some clones in this sample may be carry-over from other donors' samples. The input for sequencing was peripheral blood mononuclear cells, taken 30 days after allogeneic stem cell transplant. CDR3 protein: CASSQDPGRRLFF. In DNA, the CDR3 is TGCGCCAGCAGCCAAGATCCGGGACGGAGGCTGTTTTTT.